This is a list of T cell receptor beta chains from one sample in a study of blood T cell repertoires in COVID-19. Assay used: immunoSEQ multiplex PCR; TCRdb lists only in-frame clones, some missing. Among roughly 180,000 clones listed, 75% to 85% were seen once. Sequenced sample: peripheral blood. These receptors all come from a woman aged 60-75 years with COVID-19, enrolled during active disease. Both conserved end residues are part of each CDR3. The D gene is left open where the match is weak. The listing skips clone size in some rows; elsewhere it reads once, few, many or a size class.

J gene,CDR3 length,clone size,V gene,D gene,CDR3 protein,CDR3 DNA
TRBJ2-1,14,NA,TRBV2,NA,CASSPQPQANEQFF,TGTGCCAGCAGTCCCCAGCCCCAGGCTAATGAGCAGTTCTTC
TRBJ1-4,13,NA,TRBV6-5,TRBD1,CASSPDRAEKLFF,TGTGCCAGCAGCCCCGACAGGGCTGAAAAACTGTTTTTT
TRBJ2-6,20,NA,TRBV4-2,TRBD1,CASSHWSPGQGSYGANVLTF,TGTGCCAGCAGCCATTGGAGTCCGGGACAGGGGTCTTACGGGGCCAACGTCCTGACTTTC
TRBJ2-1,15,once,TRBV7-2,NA,CASSLRGDYYNEQFF,TGTGCCAGCAGCTTAAGGGGGGACTATTACAATGAGCAGTTCTTC
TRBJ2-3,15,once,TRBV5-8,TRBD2,CASSRGEASTDTQYF,TGTGCCAGCAGCCGGGGGGAGGCGAGCACAGATACGCAGTATTTT
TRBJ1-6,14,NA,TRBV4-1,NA,CASSQVSYNSPLHF,TGCGCCAGCAGCCAAGTGAGCTATAATTCACCCCTCCACTTT
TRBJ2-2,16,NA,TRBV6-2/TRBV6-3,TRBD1,CASSSAGTGNTGELFF,TGTGCCAGCAGTTCCGCCGGGACAGGGAACACCGGGGAGCTGTTTTTT
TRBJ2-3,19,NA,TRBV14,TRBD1,CASSQGYLTGGEGPDTQYF,TGTGCCAGCAGCCAAGGCTACTTGACAGGGGGCGAGGGGCCAGATACGCAGTATTTT
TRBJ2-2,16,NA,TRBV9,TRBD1,CASSVKARQGAGELFF,TGTGCCAGCAGCGTAAAGGCTAGACAGGGGGCGGGGGAGCTGTTTTTT
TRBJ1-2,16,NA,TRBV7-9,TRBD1,CASSLGGQGAVYGYTF,TGTGCCAGCAGCTTAGGGGGACAGGGGGCTGTCTATGGCTACACCTTC
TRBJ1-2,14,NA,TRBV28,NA,CASSLGYRVRGYTF,TGTGCCAGCAGTTTAGGCTACAGGGTTCGTGGCTACACCTTC
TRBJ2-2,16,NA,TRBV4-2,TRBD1,CASRAPGQGYTGELFF,TGTGCCAGCAGGGCCCCGGGACAGGGTTACACCGGGGAGCTGTTTTTT
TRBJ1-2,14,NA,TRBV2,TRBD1,CASSVGQGANGYTF,TGTGCCAGCAGTGTGGGACAGGGGGCAAATGGCTACACCTTC
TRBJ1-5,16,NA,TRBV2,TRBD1,CASSTGTGGYGQPQHF,TGTGCCAGCAGTACCGGTACAGGGGGGTACGGTCAGCCCCAGCATTTT
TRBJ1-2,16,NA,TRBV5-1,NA,CASSLGLRGNPYGYTF,TGCGCCAGCAGCTTGGGACTGAGAGGGAACCCTTATGGCTACACCTTC
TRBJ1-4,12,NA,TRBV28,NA,CASSGTTEKLFF,TGTGCCAGCAGTGGGACTACTGAAAAACTGTTTTTT
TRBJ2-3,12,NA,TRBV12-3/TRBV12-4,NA,CASTPGGVTQYF,TGTGCCAGCACCCCAGGAGGGGTTACGCAGTATTTT